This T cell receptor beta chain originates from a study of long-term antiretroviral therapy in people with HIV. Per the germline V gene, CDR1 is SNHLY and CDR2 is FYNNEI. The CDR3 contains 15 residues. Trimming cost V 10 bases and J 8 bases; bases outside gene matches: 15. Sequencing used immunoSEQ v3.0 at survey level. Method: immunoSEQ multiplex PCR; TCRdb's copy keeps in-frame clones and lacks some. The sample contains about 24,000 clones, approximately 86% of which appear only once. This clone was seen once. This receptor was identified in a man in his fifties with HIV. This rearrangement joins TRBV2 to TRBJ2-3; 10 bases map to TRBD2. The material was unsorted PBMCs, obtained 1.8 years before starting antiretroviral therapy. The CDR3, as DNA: TGTGCCACCAAAGCTCAGCGGGGGGGAGGAGGTACGCAGTATTTT. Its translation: CATKAQRGGGGTQYF.